These T cell receptor beta chains were read from a single sample in a study of cytomegalovirus exposure and HLA in healthy donors. Sequencing was performed with immunoSEQ multiplex PCR; in TCRdb, only in-frame clones are kept and a portion is missing. The repertoire consists of approximately 49,000 clones, with roughly 92% occurring once and the leading ten covering roughly 1.4%. Sequencing was done on a sample of PBMCs. The receptors come from a man between 18 and 29 years old in good health and CMV-seronegative. Both conserved end residues are part of each CDR3. D genes are given only for firm matches. Clone size is not always given. Where it is, it says once, few, many or a class for expanded clones.

abundance,v_gene,d_gene,j_gene,CDR3aa,CDR3nt
-,TRBV6-4,TRBD1,TRBJ1-4,CASSDQQGDEKLFF,TGTGCCAGCAGTGACCAACAGGGGGATGAAAAACTGTTTTTT
-,TRBV30,-,TRBJ1-2,CAEGRGTNYGYTF,TGTGCTGAGGGGAGGGGAACTAACTATGGCTACACCTTC
-,TRBV6-1,TRBD2,TRBJ2-1,CASSGTSGTREEQFF,TGTGCCAGCAGCGGGACTAGCGGGACGAGAGAAGAGCAGTTCTTC
-,TRBV30,TRBD2,TRBJ2-7,CAWSASPTGGGVHEQYF,TGTGCCTGGAGTGCTTCCCCGACGGGAGGCGGAGTCCACGAGCAGTACTTC
once,TRBV5-5,-,TRBJ2-1,CASTAAEQFF,TGTGCCAGCACCGCGGCTGAGCAGTTCTTC
-,TRBV6-5,TRBD2,TRBJ2-4,CASTLAVGNIQYF,TGTGCCAGCACCCTAGCGGTGGGGAACATTCAGTACTTC
-,TRBV7-8,-,TRBJ2-2,CASSLISSGELFF,TGTGCCAGCAGCTTAATATCTTCCGGGGAGCTGTTTTTT
-,TRBV5-4,TRBD2,TRBJ2-1,CASTVGLAGDTSYNEQFF,TGTGCCAGCACTGTTGGACTAGCGGGAGATACCTCCTACAATGAGCAGTTCTTC
-,TRBV4-3,TRBD1,TRBJ2-2,CASSQDLLDRGFNTGELFF,TGCGCCAGCAGCCAAGATCTTTTGGACAGGGGGTTTAACACCGGGGAGCTGTTTTTT
-,TRBV6-4,TRBD2,TRBJ2-5,CASSPLAGEGETQYF,TGTGCCAGCAGTCCCCTAGCGGGAGAGGGGGAGACCCAGTACTTC
-,TRBV9,-,TRBJ1-4,CASSVGPANEKLFF,TGTGCCAGCAGCGTAGGGCCCGCTAATGAAAAACTGTTTTTT
-,TRBV11-2,TRBD2,TRBJ2-7,CASSLGGLAGATF,TGTGCCAGCAGCTTAGGAGGACTAGCGGGAGCCACTTTC
-,TRBV7-9,-,TRBJ2-3,CASSLTGNTDTQYF,TGTGCCAGCAGCTTAACCGGGAACACAGATACGCAGTATTTT
-,TRBV6-4,TRBD2,TRBJ2-1,CASSEGGGRVSNEQFF,TGTGCCAGCAGTGAAGGCGGCGGGAGAGTGAGCAATGAGCAGTTCTTC
-,TRBV2,TRBD2,TRBJ2-1,CASSEAGAGGPNEQFF,TGTGCCAGCAGTGAAGCGGGAGCGGGAGGGCCCAATGAGCAGTTCTTC
once,TRBV27,TRBD1,TRBJ2-5,CASSSGTGRETQYF,TGTGCCAGCAGTTCCGGGACAGGGAGAGAGACCCAGTACTTC
-,TRBV12-5,-,TRBJ2-7,CASGLVPVEQYF,TGTGCTAGTGGTTTGGTACCAGTCGAGCAGTACTTC
-,TRBV9,TRBD1,TRBJ1-2,CASSAGTGPYGYTF,TGTGCCAGCAGCGCCGGGACAGGGCCCTATGGCTACACCTTC
-,TRBV6-4,-,TRBJ1-4,CASSDSRGEKLFF,TGTGCCAGCAGTGACTCAAGAGGGGAAAAACTGTTTTTT
-,TRBV11-3,TRBD2,TRBJ2-7,CASSFRTSHEQYF,TGTGCCAGCAGCTTTAGGACTAGCCACGAGCAGTACTTC
-,TRBV5-6,-,TRBJ2-7,CASSEKGRDKGSYEQYF,TGTGCCAGCAGCGAAAAAGGCCGGGACAAAGGCTCCTACGAGCAGTACTTC
once,TRBV28,TRBD1,TRBJ2-7,CASSSRQGNPPYEQYF,TGTGCCAGCAGCAGCAGACAGGGGAATCCGCCCTACGAGCAGTACTTC
-,TRBV5-1,TRBD2,TRBJ2-1,CASSLRLADNEQFF,TGCGCCAGCAGCTTGCGCCTAGCGGACAATGAGCAGTTCTTC
-,TRBV19,TRBD1,TRBJ2-1,CASKRDSSYNEQFF,TGTGCCAGTAAGAGGGACAGCTCCTACAATGAGCAGTTCTTC
few,TRBV5-1,TRBD2,TRBJ2-3,CASSFRGSGTADTQYF,TGCGCCAGCAGCTTCCGAGGTAGCGGGACCGCAGATACGCAGTATTTT
-,TRBV4-3,TRBD1,TRBJ2-7,CASSPGWGQGGSEQYF,TGCGCCAGCAGCCCCGGGTGGGGACAGGGGGGGAGCGAGCAGTACTTC
-,TRBV6-6,TRBD1,TRBJ1-3,CASLDRADSGNTIYF,TGTGCCAGTTTGGACAGGGCAGACTCTGGAAACACCATATATTTT
-,TRBV13,-,TRBJ1-1,CASSPDSTEAFF,TGTGCCAGCAGCCCCGACAGCACTGAAGCTTTCTTT
-,TRBV7-2,-,TRBJ2-7,CASSIPGAYEQYF,TGTGCCAGCAGCATCCCCGGGGCCTACGAGCAGTACTTC
-,TRBV27,TRBD2,TRBJ2-7,CASSYRTSGPYEQYF,TGTGCCAGCAGTTATCGGACTAGCGGACCCTACGAGCAGTACTTC
-,TRBV29-1,-,TRBJ1-1,CSVDAGSNTEAFF,TGCAGCGTTGATGCGGGGTCTAACACTGAAGCTTTCTTT
-,TRBV7-2,-,TRBJ2-1,CASSLLAYDYNEQFF,TGTGCCAGCAGCTTATTGGCTTACGACTACAATGAGCAGTTCTTC
-,TRBV5-1,-,TRBJ2-2,CASSLEPGNTGELFF,TGCGCCAGCAGCTTGGAACCCGGGAACACCGGGGAGCTGTTTTTT
-,TRBV4-3,-,TRBJ2-5,CASSQGPGNQETQYF,TGCGCCAGCAGCCAAGGCCCCGGGAATCAAGAGACCCAGTACTTC
once,TRBV19,TRBD2,TRBJ2-1,CASSPGLAGNNEQFF,TGTGCCAGTAGTCCGGGACTAGCGGGCAACAATGAGCAGTTCTTC
-,TRBV28,-,TRBJ2-6,CASSPTGANVLTF,TGTGCCAGCAGTCCTACCGGGGCCAACGTCCTGACTTTC
-,TRBV29-1,TRBD2,TRBJ2-1,CSVELAGAIEQFF,TGCAGCGTTGAACTAGCGGGAGCAATTGAGCAGTTCTTC
-,TRBV18,-,TRBJ2-1,CASSPDSSSYNEQFF,TGTGCCAGCTCGCCGGACTCTAGCTCCTACAATGAGCAGTTCTTC
-,TRBV28,TRBD1,TRBJ2-7,CASSQDRGRDSYEQYF,TGTGCCAGCAGCCAGGACAGGGGGCGCGATTCCTACGAGCAGTACTTC
-,TRBV11-3,-,TRBJ2-5,CASSLGAGLRTQYF,TGTGCCAGCAGCTTAGGGGCTGGGCTCAGGACCCAGTACTTC
-,TRBV6-6,TRBD1,TRBJ1-2,CASSYSDRAYGYTF,TGTGCCAGCAGTTATTCGGACAGGGCCTATGGCTACACCTTC
once,TRBV5-1,TRBD2,TRBJ2-1,CASSSTGTSGNNEQFF,TGCGCCAGCAGCAGCACCGGGACTAGCGGCAACAATGAGCAGTTCTTC
-,TRBV5-6,-,TRBJ2-2,CASSLGGTGELFF,TGTGCCAGCAGCTTGGGCGGTACCGGGGAGCTGTTTTTT
once,TRBV5-4,-,TRBJ1-1,CASSLAVGGNTEAFF,TGTGCCAGCAGCTTGGCCGTAGGCGGGAACACTGAAGCTTTCTTT
-,TRBV28,-,TRBJ2-3,CASSLGGWGNGTDTQYF,TGTGCCAGCAGTTTAGGAGGCTGGGGAAACGGCACAGATACGCAGTATTTT
-,TRBV5-1,TRBD1,TRBJ2-5,CASSSGTAQETQYF,TGCGCCAGCAGCTCAGGGACAGCACAAGAGACCCAGTACTTC
-,TRBV5-6,TRBD2,TRBJ2-5,CASSRRTSGNRGPRETQYF,TGTGCCAGCAGCCGTAGGACTAGCGGGAACCGGGGCCCACGTGAGACCCAGTACTTC
-,TRBV19,-,TRBJ2-1,CASTSGRTGEQFF,TGTGCCAGTACCTCGGGGAGGACGGGCGAGCAGTTCTTC
once,TRBV5-1,-,TRBJ2-3,CASSGGTVRTDTQYF,TGCGCCAGCAGCGGGGGGACAGTTAGAACAGATACGCAGTATTTT
-,TRBV28,-,TRBJ1-2,CASSLSTGTYGYTF,TGTGCCAGCAGTTTATCTACAGGTACTTATGGCTACACCTTC
few,TRBV7-3,TRBD2,TRBJ2-1,CASSPLAGSYNEQFF,TGTGCCAGCAGCCCATTAGCGGGATCCTACAATGAGCAGTTCTTC
-,TRBV5-1,TRBD2,TRBJ2-1,CASSSLSGGGEQFF,TGCGCCAGCAGCTCCTTGAGCGGGGGGGGTGAGCAGTTCTTC